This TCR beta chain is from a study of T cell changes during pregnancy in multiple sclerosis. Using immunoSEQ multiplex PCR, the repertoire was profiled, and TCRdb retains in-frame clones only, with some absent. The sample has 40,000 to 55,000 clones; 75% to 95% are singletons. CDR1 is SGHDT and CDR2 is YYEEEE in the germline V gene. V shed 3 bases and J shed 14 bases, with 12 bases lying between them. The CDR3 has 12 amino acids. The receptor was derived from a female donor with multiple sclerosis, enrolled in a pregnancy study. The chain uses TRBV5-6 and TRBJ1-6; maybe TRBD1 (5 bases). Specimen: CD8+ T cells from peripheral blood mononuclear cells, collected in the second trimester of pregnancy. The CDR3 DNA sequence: TGTGCCAGCAGCTCGGGACTGCGGACCCTCCACTTT. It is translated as CASSSGLRTLHF.